This T cell receptor beta chain was sequenced for a study of blood T cells in healthy people across ages. Russia was home to the donors, healthy Caucasian individuals aged roughly 6 to 95. Collection of roughly 9.6 milliliters of peripheral blood was performed for each donor. Total RNA, at least 5.5 micrograms per sample, came from PBMCs. Using a J-beta primer mix together with a sample-barcoded 5' primer, a second PCR was run for roughly 7 to 11 cycles. TCRdb reanalysed the 5' RACE reads using MiXCR and keeps one entry per CDR3 protein. The table lists roughly 680,000 distinct CDR3 sequences, 52% of them singletons. A word on this clonotype: As yet, its antigen is unknown.

Regarding the study as a whole: Naive and antigen-experienced cells could not be conclusively compared, given unsorted PBMCs.

Germline CDR1 is SNHLY and CDR2 is FYNNEI. V gave up 9 bases and J gave up 4 bases, with 19 bases separating them. The CDR3 totals 14 residues. The chain is built from TRBV2 and TRBJ2-7; D unclear. This TCR was sampled from a woman older than 75 in good health. The sequencing sample was made of blood. The DNA for the CDR3 is TGTGCCAGTCAAGGTGGCCGAGGTCAATACGAGCAGTACTTC. Amino acids: CASQGGRGQYEQYF. Variable domain in full (rest from reference TRBV2 and TRBJ2-7): EPEVTQTPSHQVTQMGQEVILRCVPISNHLYFYWYRQILGQKVEFLVSFYNNEISEKSEIFDDQFSVERPDGSNFTLKIRSTKLEDSAMYFCASQGGRGQYEQYFGPGTRLTVT.